This T cell receptor beta chain was sequenced for a study of identical twins. TCRdb called the 5' RACE reads again in MiXCR, with one record for every CDR3 protein. The sample records 1.5 million to 2 million distinct CDR3 sequences, less than 35% being singletons. This CDR3 comprises 17 residues. In germline, CDR1 is SNHLY, CDR2 FYNNEI. V was pared by 6 bases and J by 0 bases, with 18 bases between. The TCR sequence derives from a newborn girl in good health. The chain carries TRBV2 and TRBJ2-1; D gene unclear. The source material was cord blood. CDR3 coding DNA: TGTGCCAGCAGCGACCGGTGGGCCAGGATCTCCTACAATGAGCAGTTCTTC. Encoded protein: CASSDRWARISYNEQFF.